The 4 T cell receptor beta chains presented below share a single source sample, sequenced in a study of blood T cell repertoires in COVID-19. Sequenced by immunoSEQ multiplex PCR; TCRdb stores in-frame clones only, minus some. Of around 170,000 clones in the sample, about three quarters are singletons; the top ten hold around 11%. The specimen was peripheral blood. All receptors come from a woman older than 75 with COVID-19, enrolled during active disease.

The rearrangement joins TRBV7-6 to TRBJ1-4; D is perhaps TRBD1 (6 bases). Looked up from germline, CDR1 is SGHVS and CDR2 is FNYEAQ. Trimming pared 6 bases from V and 1 base from J, leaving 15 bases between. The CDR3 consists of 16 residues. CDR3 bases: TGTGCCAGCAGTCTTACAGGGATGCGAACTAATGAAAAACTGTTTTTT. This codes for CASSLTGMRTNEKLFF.

The chain couples TRBV27 to TRBJ2-1; D not resolved. Trimming pared 6 bases from V and 0 bases from J, leaving 15 bases between. CDR1 is MNHEY, CDR2 SMNVEV, per germline (reference sequence). The CDR3 contains 16 residues. CDR3 DNA: TGTGCCAGCAGACTTAGACCCCGAGGCTCCTACAATGAGCAGTTCTTC. This codes for CASRLRPRGSYNEQFF.

The V call is TRBV11-3, the J call TRBJ1-2; 8 bases align to TRBD1. This CDR3 region has 14 residues. The germline CDR1 and CDR2 sequences are SGHNT and YENEEA. V trimming: 1 base; J trimming: 9 bases; junction bases outside the gene matches: 7. Here the CDR3 DNA reads TGTGCCAGCAGCTTAGTGGACAGGGTAGAAAGCTACACCTTC. Translated: CASSLVDRVESYTF.

The chain uses TRBV19 and TRBJ2-1, with a weak D call TRBD2 (6 bases). Trimming removed 4 bases from V and 7 bases from J, with 11 bases in between. CDR3 size: 13 residues. Germline assignment: CDR1 LNHDA and CDR2 SQIVND (reference sequence). DNA of the CDR3: TGTGCCAGTAGTAACGCGGAGGGAAATGAGCAGTTCTTC. This translates into CASSNAEGNEQFF.